This entry concerns a single T cell receptor beta chain. This clone's antigen is unknown. The sample holds no much larger clone one base away, and base qualities are not on file. TCRbeta CDR3 regions were amplified from genomic DNA using the immunoSEQ Assay, a bias-controlled multiplex PCR. The original methods were these. Nucleated cell counts per sample were estimated from amplification of reference gene primers within the assay. To quantify the absolute abundance of each unique TCRbeta CDR3 rearrangement, sequence reads were collapsed and filtered. For each sample, productive Simpson clonality was calculated as the square root of Simpson's diversity index across productive rearrangements. TCRdb re-hosts the immuneACCESS table, in-frame sequences only. Its copies lack some clones; in the studies checked, an unresolved V gene accounts for under half of them, and the cause for the rest is not known. That table supplies the V and J calls and clone size; D and trimming were determined from the DNA. The sample has approximately 53,000 clones on record, about nine tenths of them singletons. The leading ten clones occupy under 25% of the sample.

This specimen belongs to a study of blood T cell repertoires in COVID-19 (TCRdb year 2020). Context from the whole study: Samples from collaborators originated in the United States, Italy and Spain and spanned both the acute and convalescent phases of COVID-19. The prospective study material was composed of cDNA or gDNA derived from T cells, B-cell-depleted T cells, or PBMCs. Subjects who had been exposed to COVID-19, were actively infected with it, or had recovered from it provided the deeply sampled blood TCRbeta repertoires that made up the dataset. The repertoires were released in a freely available public database intended as a resource for research on the immune response to SARS-CoV-2. The samples were drawn from two sources: the first 160 participants of the ongoing ImmuneRACE study, and 1,000 to 1,500 subjects contributed by 6 global collaborators. The sample metadata nearly always contained a de-identified subject ID, COVID-19 status, age in years and sex. Where available, HLA class I and class II types were taken from metadata supplied by the sample provider and were not determined by assay-based typing. What the research found in general, with its limitations: The quantity of clinical and demographic metadata differed by source and by participant and was supplied without curation.

One collaborating source in Seattle enrolled patients while the patients were actively infected and followed the patients over time throughout the course of disease. Each collaborating institution followed its own protocols to collect whole blood in K2EDTA tubes. For TCRbeta analysis, collaborators shipped samples as frozen whole blood, isolated PBMCs, or DNA extracted from either of those sample types. The germline ends are 10 bases apart after V is trimmed by 6 bases and J by 4 bases. The CDR3 sequence holds 13 residues, the cysteine and phenylalanine included. Solely the CDR3 DNA is kept, with 39 bases framed from the first base.

The sequenced sample was peripheral blood. The clonotype was recovered from an elderly woman with COVID-19, enrolled during active disease. This chain is built from TRBV12-3 or TRBV12-4 and TRBJ1-5, with a weak D call of TRBD1 (6 bases match). The encoded CDR3 is CASRRQDNQPQHF. In nucleotide form, the sequence is TGTGCCAGCAGACGACAGGATAATCAGCCCCAGCATTTT.